A single sample is the source of the 26 T cell receptor beta chains below, sequenced in a study of cytomegalovirus exposure and HLA in healthy donors. Use of 60 Vbeta and 13 Jbeta primers characterized the PCR. The data were produced by immunoSEQ multiplex PCR, yet TCRdb's version contains in-frame clones alone and is incomplete. The sample has about 150,000 clones; less than 85% are singletons. Material: PBMCs. These TCRs come from a man aged 18 to 35 in good health and CMV-seronegative.

This rearrangement joins TRBV4-1 to TRBJ2-1, with D maybe TRBD1 (6 bases). The CDR3 has 17 amino acids. The germline V gene encodes CDR1 MGHRA and CDR2 YSYEKL. Deletions cut 1 base from V and 9 bases from J, with 22 bases between. The CDR3 protein is CASSQAPGRGGLGEQFF. The DNA of the CDR3 is TGCGCCAGCAGCCAAGCCCCCGGCAGGGGTGGGTTGGGTGAGCAGTTCTTC.

The chain is built from TRBV4-1 and TRBJ1-2; TRBD1 matches at 7 bases. This CDR3 is 15 amino acids long. CDR1 is MGHRA, CDR2 YSYEKL, per germline. V lost 1 base and J lost 2; bases outside the gene matches: 4. CDR3 bases: TGCGCCAGCAGCCAAGCCGGGGGACAGAACTATGGCTACACCTTC. Translation gives CASSQAGGQNYGYTF.

The rearrangement uses TRBV28 and TRBJ1-5; 8 bases fit TRBD1. Trimming removed 3 bases from V and 3 bases from J; junction bases left unmatched: 7. There are 16 residues in the CDR3. The germline gives CDR1 MDHEN, CDR2 SYDVKM. The CDR3 bases are TGTGCCAGCAGTTTCTCCGGACAGGGCCCCAATCAGCCCCAGCATTTT. Translated, it gives CASSFSGQGPNQPQHF.

The chain has TRBV5-1 and TRBJ2-5, with TRBD2 matching 8 bases. J gave up 2 bases and V 0 bases, and 3 bases lay outside the gene matches. Germline V gives CDR1 SGHRS, CDR2 YFSETQ. The length of the CDR3 is 15 residues. The CDR3 DNA reads as TGCGCCAGCAGCTTGGGACTAGCGAGACAAGAGACCCAGTACTTC. This translates into CASSLGLARQETQYF.

The V and J genes are TRBV27 and TRBJ1-2; 9 bases are shared with TRBD1. After removal of 3 bases from V and 2 bases from J, the junction contained 4 bases not matched to a gene. CDR3 length equals 15 residues. Germline V lookup: CDR1 MNHEY, CDR2 SMNVEV (reference sequence). CDR3 sequence reads: CASSFYGTGNYGYTF. The CDR3 DNA reads TGTGCCAGCAGTTTTTACGGGACAGGGAACTATGGCTACACCTTC.

The chain carries TRBV5-5 and TRBJ2-7, with 11 bases fitting TRBD2. The V gene end was trimmed by 4 bases and the J gene end by 4 bases; junction bases not matched to a gene: 7. The CDR3 runs 15 residues. The germline V gene has CDR1 SGHKS and CDR2 YYEKEE (reference sequence). This CDR3 is CASSVVAGGPYEQYF. CDR3 sequence (DNA): TGTGCCAGCAGCGTAGTAGCGGGAGGGCCTTACGAGCAGTACTTC.

This CDR3 reads CASSLSLVRTDTQYF. CDR3 nucleotide sequence: TGCGCCAGCAGCTTGAGCCTAGTCCGCACAGATACGCAGTATTTT. The V call is TRBV5-1, the J call TRBJ2-3, with D unresolved. Trimming removed 1 base at V and 1 base at J, with 10 bases between. The CDR3 is made up of 15 amino acids. Germline loops: CDR1 SGHRS, CDR2 YFSETQ.

The chain has TRBV19 and TRBJ1-6, with D unclear. CDR1 and CDR2 (germline): LNHDA, SQIVND (reference sequence). The length of the CDR3 is 12 residues. V was cut by 1 base and J by 10 bases, with 5 bases left in between. The CDR3 reads CASSIGGSPLHF. CDR3 in DNA: TGTGCCAGTAGTATAGGAGGATCACCCCTCCACTTT. Full variable domain (rest looked up from reference TRBV19 and TRBJ1-6): DGGITQSPKYLFRKEGQNVTLSCEQNLNHDAMYWYRQDPGQGLRLIYYSQIVNDFQKGDIAEGYSVSREKKESFPLTVTSAQKNPTAFYLCASSIGGSPLHFGNGTRLTVT.

The J gene is TRBJ2-1, the V gene TRBV7-3; tentatively, D is TRBD1 (5 bases). The CDR3 totals 14 residues. Germline CDR1 and CDR2: SGHTA and FQGTGA. Trimming took 5 bases from V and 9 from J, leaving 17 bases between them. CDR3 nucleotides: TGTGCCAGCAGCCCAGGGTCAGGACGTGGTGAGCAGTTCTTC. Protein product: CASSPGSGRGEQFF.

The gene calls are TRBV9 and TRBJ2-2; the D gene is possibly TRBD1 (5 bases). CDR3 size: 14 residues. The germline V and J ends were trimmed by 3 bases and 7 bases, with 13 bases remaining between them. CDR1 is SGDLS and CDR2 is YYNGEE in the germline V gene. In DNA form, the CDR3 reads TGTGCCAGCAGCGCCCAGGGTACGGGCGGGGAGCTGTTTTTT. Residues: CASSAQGTGGELFF.

The rearrangement joins TRBV6-1 to TRBJ1-2; D gene unclear. CDR1 is MNHNS and CDR2 is SASEGT in the germline V gene. The ends were cut back, 4 bases at V and 0 bases at J, with 18 bases in the middle. The CDR3 totals 17 residues. As DNA, the CDR3 is TGTGCCAGCAGTGGTGCCAAGAGTCGGCTAGCTAACTATGGCTACACCTTC. Amino acid sequence: CASSGAKSRLANYGYTF.

The chain links TRBV7-8 to TRBJ1-1; no clear D. V dropped 5 bases and J dropped 0 bases, with 16 bases sitting between them. This CDR3 comprises 16 residues. Germline loops: CDR1 SGHVS, CDR2 FQNEAQ. The CDR3 sequence is CASSPGYGRMNTEAFF. CDR3 nucleotides: TGTGCCAGCAGCCCAGGATACGGAAGAATGAACACTGAAGCTTTCTTT.

The chain has TRBV27 and TRBJ2-2; no clear D. There are 13 residues in the CDR3. Trimming took 3 bases from V and 2 from J, leaving 4 bases between them. CDR1 is MNHEY and CDR2 is SMNVEV in the germline V gene (reference sequence). CDR3 DNA sequence: TGTGCCAGCAGTTTCCAAAACACCGGGGAGCTGTTTTTT. This codes for CASSFQNTGELFF.

The V gene is TRBV6-5, the J gene TRBJ1-5; D is uncertain. V was clipped by 5 bases and J by 5 bases, with 13 bases between them. The V gene's germline CDR1 is MNHEY and CDR2 SVGAGI. The CDR3 totals 14 residues. The CDR3 sequence: CASSSRGGDQPQHF. The CDR3 nucleotides read TGTGCCAGCAGTAGTCGGGGTGGCGATCAGCCCCAGCATTTT.

This sequence joins TRBV7-9 and TRBJ2-1; TRBD2 is a possible D gene (5 bases). Trimming removed 6 bases at V and 5 bases at J, with 8 bases between. Germline CDR1 reads SEHNR; CDR2 reads FQNEAQ (reference sequence). This CDR3 has 12 residues. For the CDR3, the DNA is TGTGCCAGCAGTCTCGGGAACAATGAGCAGTTCTTC. It yields the protein CASSLGNNEQFF.

This chain uses TRBV9 with TRBJ1-3; D gene unclear. The V gene lost 0 bases and the J gene lost 6 bases, with 7 bases spanning the gap. CDR3 length: 13 amino acids. Germline values: CDR1 SGDLS, CDR2 YYNGEE. CDR3 amino acids: CASSVGLKNTIYF. The CDR3 DNA follows: TGTGCCAGCAGCGTAGGACTAAAAAACACCATATATTTT.

This chain connects TRBV9 to TRBJ2-2, with 10 nucleotides matching TRBD1. Germline V gives CDR1 SGDLS, CDR2 YYNGEE. V was clipped by 4 bases and J by 6 bases; unmatched bases: 9. The CDR3 covers 16 residues. CDR3 loop: CASSTRGGTGAGELFF. In DNA form, the CDR3 reads TGTGCCAGCAGCACCCGGGGGGGGACAGGGGCCGGGGAGCTGTTTTTT.

The chain employs TRBV5-1 and TRBJ2-2, with 9 bases matching TRBD2. The CDR3 runs to 17 residues. Germline V gene sequence: CDR1 SGHRS, CDR2 YFSETQ. The V segment lost 1 base and the J segment 9 bases; nucleotides outside the gene matches: 13. The CDR3, as DNA: TGCGCCAGCAGCTTGTATCTGGCTAGCGGGACCCCCCGGGAGCTGTTTTTT. Translation gives CASSLYLASGTPRELFF. Variable domain in full (rest from reference TRBV5-1 and TRBJ2-2): KAGVTQTPRYLIKTRGQQVTLSCSPISGHRSVSWYQQTPGQGLQFLFEYFSETQRNKGNFPGRFSGRQFSNSRSEMNVSTLELGDSALYLCASSLYLASGTPRELFFGEGSRLTVL.

The chain joins TRBV6-6 to TRBJ2-5; TRBD2 matches at 7 bases. This CDR3 has 13 amino acids. Germline lookup yields CDR1 MNHNY and CDR2 SVGAGI (reference sequence). The V segment lost 2 bases and the J segment 5 bases; nucleotides outside the gene matches: 2. As DNA, the CDR3 is TGTGCCAGCAGTTACACAGCGGGGGAGACCCAGTACTTC. This sequence encodes CASSYTAGETQYF.

The chain links TRBV4-1 to TRBJ2-6; D not resolved. The CDR3 totals 12 residues. Germline V gene lookup returns CDR1 MGHRA and CDR2 YSYEKL. Trimming removed 1 base from V and 8 bases from J, with 3 bases in between. The CDR3 DNA reads as TGCGCCAGCAGCCAAGGGCCCAACGTCCTGACTTTC. Translated: CASSQGPNVLTF.

The CDR3 here is CSPFGQGGSNEQFF. CDR3 bases: TGCAGCCCGTTCGGACAAGGGGGATCCAATGAGCAGTTCTTC. V is TRBV29-1 and J is TRBJ2-1; D might be TRBD1 (6 bases). Germline V gives CDR1 SQVTM, CDR2 ANQGSEA. Trimming shortened V by 8 bases and J by 6 bases, and 20 bases separated the two germline ends. There are 14 residues in the CDR3.

This chain connects TRBV9 to TRBJ1-3, with TRBD1 as a possible D gene (5 bases). The germline gives CDR1 SGDLS, CDR2 YYNGEE. Trimming left V 4 bases short and J 0 bases short, with 17 bases between. The CDR3 covers 17 residues. As DNA, the CDR3 is TGTGCCAGCAGCAATTTCCAGGGTCGGAACTCTGGAAACACCATATATTTT. This encodes CASSNFQGRNSGNTIYF. Using reference TRBV9 and TRBJ1-3 for the parts outside the CDR3, the full variable domain is DSGVTQTPKHLITATGQRVTLRCSPRSGDLSVYWYQQSLDQGLQFLIQYYNGEERAKGNILERFSAQQFPDLHSELNLSSLELGDSALYFCASSNFQGRNSGNTIYFGEGSWLTVV.

The chain has TRBV6-4 and TRBJ2-2, with D possibly TRBD1 on 6 matching bases. Trimming shortened V by 4 bases and J by 3 bases, and 9 bases separated the two germline ends. In germline, CDR1 is MRHNA, CDR2 SNTAGT. The CDR3 runs to 14 residues. This CDR3 reads CASSGGPDTGELFF. Written as DNA, the CDR3 is TGTGCCAGCAGTGGGGGGCCGGACACCGGGGAGCTGTTTTTT.

The chain is built from TRBV20-1 and TRBJ1-1; D is unresolved. Trimming took off 2 bases at V and 6 bases at J, with 7 bases between the two ends. CDR3 size: 11 residues. Germline CDR1 and CDR2: DFQATT and SNEGSKA (reference sequence). The CDR3 loop reads CSARLRSEAFF. CDR3 in DNA: TGCAGTGCTAGACTCAGGTCTGAAGCTTTCTTT.

The chain has TRBV30 and TRBJ2-3; possible D gene TRBD2, 5 bases. The V and J ends lost 2 bases and 0 bases respectively, with 6 bases between them. The CDR3 sequence is 13 residues long. CDR1 and CDR2 (germline): GTSNPN, SVGIG (reference sequence). The CDR3 nucleotides are TGTGCCTGGAGTCGAGGGAGCACAGATACGCAGTATTTT. Encoded protein: CAWSRGSTDTQYF.

J is TRBJ2-7 and V is TRBV28; TRBD2 aligns across 7 bases. Germline V lookup: CDR1 MDHEN, CDR2 SYDVKM. The CDR3 covers 14 residues. J was trimmed by 3 bases and V by 4 bases; bases with no gene match: 6. This CDR3 reads CASSWGGISYEQYF. The CDR3 DNA reads TGTGCCAGCAGTTGGGGAGGGATCAGCTACGAGCAGTACTTC.